The 16 T cell receptor beta chains reported below all come from one sample, sequenced in a study of regulatory T cells in long-lasting Graves disease. Time point reported: persistent/refractory GD, antithyroid drugs over 5 years with positive TRAb. PBMCs provided the RNA from which the TCR library was made. Arm-PCR of CDR3 regions and iRepertoire HTBI primers were the basis on which TCR beta libraries were built. TCRdb passed the multiplex PCR reads through MiXCR, listing each CDR3 protein once. This table has approximately 290,000 distinct CDR3 sequences, around 21% appearing once. Specimen: peripheral blood mononuclear cells (PBMCs), collected when the disease was refractory, from a patient treated with antithyroid drugs. Receptors originate from a female donor with Graves disease.

Only a few counts were recorded for this clonotype. A much larger clone is a single base away; this may be a read error. The V and J genes are TRBV2 and TRBJ1-4; TRBD1 matches 7 bases. Per the germline V gene, CDR1 is SNHLY and CDR2 is FYNNEI. The CDR3 contains 19 residues. CDR3 protein: CASSEPDRNDPATNEKLSF. CDR3 sequence (DNA): TGTGCCAGCAGTGAACCGGACAGGAACGATCCAGCAACTAATGAAAAACTGTCTTTT.

There are a few counts of this clonotype. CDR3 amino acids: CSGKTGDFYNSPLHF. For the CDR3, the DNA is TGCAGCGGGAAGACAGGGGATTTTTATAATTCACCCCTCCACTTT. The chain has TRBV20-1 and TRBJ1-6, with 8 bases identical to TRBD1. The V gene's germline CDR1 is DFQATT and CDR2 SNEGSKA (reference sequence). The CDR3 length is 15 residues.

This clonotype was observed many times. J is TRBJ2-7 and V is TRBV6-2 or TRBV6-3; TRBD1 matches at 9 bases. Germline V CDR1 and CDR2: MNHEY, SVGEGT. Unmatched junction bases numbered 2, after V lost 6 bases and J lost 2 bases. This CDR3 has 13 residues. CDR3 protein: CASRGTGTYEQYF. CDR3 nucleotide sequence: TGTGCCAGCAGGGGGACAGGGACCTACGAGCAGTACTTC.

This clonotype turned up a few times. This rearrangement joins TRBV30 to TRBJ2-7, with D maybe TRBD2 (6 bases). This CDR3 is built from 15 residues. V was shortened by 0 bases and J by 4 bases, with 16 bases between the two germline ends. Germline-derived CDR1 and CDR2 are GTSNPN and SVGIG (reference sequence). The CDR3 DNA sequence: TGTGCCTGGAGTGTACGGCGGGACTCAAAATACGAGCAGTACTTC. It is translated as CAWSVRRDSKYEQYF.

This clonotype was seen repeatedly, ten times or more. This chain uses TRBV2 with TRBJ1-1; unclear D gene. V gave up 7 bases and J gave up 8 bases, with 14 bases separating them. The CDR3 runs to 12 residues. In germline, CDR1 is SNHLY, CDR2 FYNNEI. The CDR3 DNA follows: TGTGCCAGCACCGACGAACGAGTGGAAGCTTTCTTT. Translated: CASTDERVEAFF.

This clonotype was observed a handful of times. The rearrangement links TRBV3-1 to TRBJ2-7, with 8 positions matching TRBD1. V trimming: 5 bases; J trimming: 4 bases; junction bases outside the gene matches: 10. The CDR3 is made up of 15 amino acids. CDR1 and CDR2 (germline): LGHDT, YNNKEL (reference sequence). CDR3 nucleotides: TGTGCCAGCAGCACTCGGACAGGGACGGGGTACGAGCAGTACTTC. Its translation: CASSTRTGTGYEQYF.

To note about this clonotype: Since a far larger clone is one base different, this is likely a read error. The CDR3 spells CASKTGGYYEQYF. The DNA for the CDR3 is TGTGCCAGCAAGACGGGAGGATACTACGAGCAGTACTTC. The rearrangement links TRBV6-1 to TRBJ2-7; 7 positions match TRBD2. From germline, CDR1 is MNHNS and CDR2 SASEGT. This CDR3 has 13 residues. Unmatched junction bases numbered 6, after V lost 7 bases and J lost 3 bases.

This chain uses TRBV4-3 with TRBJ1-2, with D unresolved. This CDR3 spans 15 amino acids. V was shortened by 0 bases and J by 4 bases, with 12 bases between the two germline ends. Germline CDR1 reads LGHNA; CDR2 reads YSLEER. CDR3 DNA sequence: TGCGCCAGCAGCCAAGATGCCAGTATCTTCTATGGCTACACCTTC. This sequence encodes CASSQDASIFYGYTF.

This chain links TRBV7-2 with TRBJ1-2; TRBD1 is a possible D gene (5 bases). Trimming pared 5 bases from V and 5 bases from J, leaving 18 bases between. Germline values: CDR1 SGHTA, CDR2 FQGNSA. This CDR3 is built from 15 residues. The CDR3 sequence: CASSPTGGSGYGYTF. For the CDR3, the DNA is TGTGCCAGCAGCCCGACCGGGGGTTCTGGTTATGGCTACACCTTC.

In its sample, this clonotype was seen many times. This sequence joins TRBV20-1 and TRBJ2-7, with D unresolved. V gave up 0 bases and J gave up 4 bases, with 10 bases separating them. This CDR3 has 13 amino acids. CDR1 and CDR2 (germline): DFQATT, SNEGSKA (reference sequence). The CDR3 DNA is TGCAGTGCTAGAGATAGACCTGAATACGAGCAGTACTTC. It yields the protein CSARDRPEYEQYF.

This clonotype was counted ten times or more. The chain employs TRBV20-1 and TRBJ2-5; no reliable D call. V shed 4 bases and J shed 5 bases, with 17 bases lying between them. The CDR3 covers 14 residues. Germline lookup yields CDR1 DFQATT and CDR2 SNEGSKA (reference sequence). The CDR3 protein is CSAKAPGSMETQYF. DNA of the CDR3: TGCAGTGCTAAGGCTCCTGGGTCGATGGAGACCCAGTACTTC.

The genes are TRBV29-1 and TRBJ1-1; the D is unclear. CDR3 length: 13 amino acids. Looked up from germline, CDR1 is SQVTM and CDR2 is ANQGSEA. V dropped 7 bases and J dropped 3 bases, with 15 bases sitting between them. The CDR3: CSAAGVTDTEAFF. In DNA, the CDR3 is TGCAGCGCGGCCGGGGTCACGGACACTGAAGCTTTCTTT.

This clonotype occurred many times. The J gene is TRBJ2-7, the V gene TRBV28; D is unclear. From germline, CDR1 is MDHEN and CDR2 SYDVKM. The CDR3 sequence is 12 residues long. Trimming removed 4 bases from V and 2 bases from J, with 6 bases in between. CDR3 coding DNA: TGTGCCAGCAGTTGGGCTACCTACGAGCAGTACTTC. Protein: CASSWATYEQYF.

The rearrangement joins TRBV28 to TRBJ1-1; 8 bases are shared with TRBD1. The CDR3 has 14 amino acids. CDR1 and CDR2 from the germline V gene are MDHEN and SYDVKM. J gave up 7 bases and V 1 base, and 5 bases lay outside the gene matches. The CDR3 nucleotides are TGTGCCAGCAGTTTATACCCAGGGGGCATTGAAGCTTTCTTT. As protein: CASSLYPGGIEAFF. Together with reference TRBV28 and TRBJ1-1, the CDR3 gives the full variable domain: DVKVTQSSRYLVKRTGEKVFLECVQDMDHENMFWYRQDPGLGLRLIYFSYDVKMKEKGDIPEGYSVSREKKERFSLILESASTNQTSMYLCASSLYPGGIEAFFGQGTRLTVV.

This clonotype was seen repeatedly, ten times or more. J is TRBJ2-2 and V is TRBV12-3 or TRBV12-4; tentatively, D is TRBD2 (5 bases). Trimming pared 3 bases from V and 9 bases from J, leaving 8 bases between. The CDR3 extends over 12 amino acids. CDR3 residues: CASSFGEWELFF. CDR3 in DNA: TGTGCCAGCAGTTTCGGGGAGTGGGAGCTGTTTTTT.

Comments on this clonotype: A much more abundant neighbour one base away suggests this may be a read error. The rearrangement uses TRBV7-9 and TRBJ2-5, with D possibly called TRBD1 or TRBD2 (5 bases each). The CDR3 covers 14 residues. CDR1 and CDR2 from the germline V gene are SEHNR and FQNEAQ (reference sequence). The CDR3 sequence is CASSLMGTQEAQYF. The CDR3 region has the DNA TGTGCCAGCAGCTTAATGGGGACCCAAGAGGCCCAGTACTTC.